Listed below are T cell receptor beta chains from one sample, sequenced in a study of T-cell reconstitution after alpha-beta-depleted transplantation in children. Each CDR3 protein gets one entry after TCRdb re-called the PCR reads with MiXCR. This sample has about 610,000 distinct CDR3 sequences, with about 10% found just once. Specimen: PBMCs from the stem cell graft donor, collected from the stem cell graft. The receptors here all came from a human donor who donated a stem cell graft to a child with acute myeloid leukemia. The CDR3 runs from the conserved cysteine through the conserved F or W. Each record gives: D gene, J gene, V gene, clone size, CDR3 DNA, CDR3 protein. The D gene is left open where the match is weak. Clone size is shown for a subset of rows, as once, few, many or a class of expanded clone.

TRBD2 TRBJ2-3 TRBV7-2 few TGTGCCAGCAAAAGCGTGATGCGACTAGCGGGAGGGGATACGCAGTATTTT CASKSVMRLAGGDTQYF
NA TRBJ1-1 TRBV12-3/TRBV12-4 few TGTGCCAGCAGTTTATCGGGGGGAGTGGGCACTGAAGCTTTCTTT CASSLSGGVGTEAFF
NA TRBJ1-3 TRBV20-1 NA TGCAGTGCAGAGAGAGGCAGAACTGGAAACACCATATATTTT CSAERGRTGNTIYF
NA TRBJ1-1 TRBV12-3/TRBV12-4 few TGTGCCAGCAGCCCCGATGGGGCGGGCACTGAAGCTTTCTTT CASSPDGAGTEAFF
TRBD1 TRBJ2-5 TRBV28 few TGTGCCAGCAGTTTCCCCGGGACAGGGTACCAAGAGACCCAGTACTTC CASSFPGTGYQETQYF
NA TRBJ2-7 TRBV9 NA TGTGCCAGCAGCGTAGGCCACGAGCAGTACTTC CASSVGHEQYF
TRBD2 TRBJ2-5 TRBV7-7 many TGTGCTAGCAGCTTAGCGGCTAGCGGGGGAGTGGAGACCCAGTACTTC CASSLAASGGVETQYF
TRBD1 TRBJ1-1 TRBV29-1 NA TGCAGCGGGGAGACAGGGGCAGTAAGGACGGCTGAAGCTTTCTTT CSGETGAVRTAEAFF
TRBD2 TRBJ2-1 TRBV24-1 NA TGTGCCACCGGAGTTAGCGGGAGACAGTCTCGGAACAATGAGCAGTTCTTC CATGVSGRQSRNNEQFF
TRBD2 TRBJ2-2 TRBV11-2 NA TGTGCCAGCAGCTTAAATGGCCCGGGACTAGCGAACACCGGGGAGCTGTTTTTT CASSLNGPGLANTGELFF
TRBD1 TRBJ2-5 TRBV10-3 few TGTGCCATCAGTGATCGGGACAGGGGGCGGGAGACCCAGTACTTC CAISDRDRGRETQYF
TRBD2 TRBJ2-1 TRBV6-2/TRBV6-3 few TGTGCCAGCAGTTACCCCCTTAGTAGCGGGGGGGGCCCAGGGTACAATGAGCAGTTCTTC CASSYPLSSGGGPGYNEQFF
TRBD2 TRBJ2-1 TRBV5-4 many TGTGCCAGCAGGGTTACTAGCGGCTCCTACAATGAGCAGTTCTTC CASRVTSGSYNEQFF
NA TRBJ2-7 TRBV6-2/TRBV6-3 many TGTGCCAGCAGCTCCCCCGGGACACGAAAGGACGAGCAGTACTTC CASSSPGTRKDEQYF
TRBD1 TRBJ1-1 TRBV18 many TGTGCCAGCTCACTCACCGTAGAATACAGGGGGCCGGGAACTGAAGCTTTCTTT CASSLTVEYRGPGTEAFF
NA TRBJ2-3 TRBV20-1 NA TGCAGTGCGAGAGATCTGGCAGTCTCAGATACGCAGTATTTT CSARDLAVSDTQYF
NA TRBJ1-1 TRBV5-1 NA TGCGCCAGCAGCTTGACTGTTACGAAGCCTGAAGCTTTCTTT CASSLTVTKPEAFF
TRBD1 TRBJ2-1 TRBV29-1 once TGCAGCGTTCCTCCGGGACAGGCCTATGAGCAGTTCTTC CSVPPGQAYEQFF
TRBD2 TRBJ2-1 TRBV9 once TGTGCCAGCAGCGTCCGGCCTAGCGCCCCAGGTCGGGGAGGGGAGCAGTTCTTC CASSVRPSAPGRGGEQFF
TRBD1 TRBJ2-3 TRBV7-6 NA TGTGCCAGCAGCTTAGGAACAGGGGGCTCCACAGATACGCAGTATTTT CASSLGTGGSTDTQYF
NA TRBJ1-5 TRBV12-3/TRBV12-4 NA TGTGCCAGCAGTTTCATGGGGGGGGGACAGCCCCAGCATTTT CASSFMGGGQPQHF
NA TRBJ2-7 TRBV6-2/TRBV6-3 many TGTGCCAGCAGTTATTCATACCTCGGCTACGAGCAGTACTTC CASSYSYLGYEQYF
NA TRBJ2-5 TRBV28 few TGTGCCAGCACCGATCCGGGAGAGACCCAGTACTTC CASTDPGETQYF
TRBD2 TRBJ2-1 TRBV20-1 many TGCAGTGCTCGGACTAGCAGTGAGCAGTTCTTC CSARTSSEQFF